A single sample is the source of the 32 T cell receptor beta chains below, sequenced in a study of blood T cell repertoires in COVID-19. Profiled with immunoSEQ multiplex PCR; TCRdb holds only in-frame clones, not every one. Of roughly 100,000 clones in the sample, roughly 89% are singletons; the top ten hold 1.5% to 2.5%. Sequenced input: peripheral blood. The receptors come from a woman between 50 and 59 years old with COVID-19, enrolled during active disease.

The rearrangement links TRBV7-2 to TRBJ1-6; D uncertain. The V gene lost 1 base and the J gene lost 10 bases, with 11 bases spanning the gap. The CDR3 consists of 14 residues. Germline V gives CDR1 SGHTA, CDR2 FQGNSA. CDR3 region: CASSLGTGGSPLHF. In DNA, the CDR3 is TGTGCCAGCAGCTTAGGAACGGGAGGCTCACCCCTCCACTTT. The full variable domain, in which reference TRBV7-2 and TRBJ1-6 provide the parts outside the CDR3, is GAGVSQSPSNKVTEKGKDVELRCDPISGHTALYWYRQSLGQGLEFLIYFQGNSAPDKSGLPSDRFSAERTGGSVSTLTIQRTQQEDSAVYLCASSLGTGGSPLHFGNGTRLTVT.

The CDR3 region is CASSHNNEQFF. In DNA, the CDR3 is TGTGCCAGCAGCCACAACAATGAGCAGTTCTTC. The gene calls are TRBV11-3 and TRBJ2-1; D uncertain. Per germline, CDR1 SGHNT and CDR2 YENEEA. CDR3 size: 11 residues. Trimming cost V 5 bases and J 5 bases, with 4 bases left between them.

The rearrangement links TRBV19 to TRBJ1-4; TRBD1 matches at 7 bases. The CDR3 spans 13 residues. The ends lost 5 bases at V and 7 bases at J; junction bases unmatched: 4. Germline CDR1 reads LNHDA; CDR2 reads SQIVND (reference sequence). CDR3 loop: CASSYNRGEKLFF. In nucleotides, the CDR3 is TGTGCCAGTAGTTATAACAGGGGTGAAAAACTGTTTTTT.

The chain uses TRBV24-1 and TRBJ2-3; 9 nucleotides align to TRBD1. CDR1 is KGHDR and CDR2 is SFDVKD in the germline V gene. The CDR3 extends over 13 amino acids. Trimming at V came to 10 bases and at J to 4 bases, leaving 5 bases not matched to a gene. The CDR3 loop reads CATRQGGADTQYF. In DNA, the CDR3 is TGTGCCACGAGACAGGGGGGTGCAGATACGCAGTATTTT.

The chain combines TRBV6-4 with TRBJ2-3; D is unresolved. V gave up 0 bases and J gave up 0 bases, with 7 bases separating them. CDR1 is MRHNA, CDR2 SNTAGT, per germline. The CDR3 has 15 residues. CDR3 protein: CASSDSGRSTDTQYF. CDR3 nucleotide sequence: TGTGCCAGCAGTGACTCGGGCAGAAGCACAGATACGCAGTATTTT.

The chain couples TRBV24-1 to TRBJ1-5; 10 nucleotides line up with TRBD1. The CDR3 has 16 residues. V lost 3 bases to trimming and J lost 3 bases; unmatched junction nucleotides: 4. Germline V lookup: CDR1 KGHDR, CDR2 SFDVKD. The chain's CDR3 is CATSDPGQGINQPQHF. CDR3 coding DNA: TGTGCCACCAGTGATCCGGGACAGGGGATCAATCAGCCCCAGCATTTT.

The gene calls are TRBV5-1 and TRBJ1-6; D not resolved. Trimming removed 0 bases from V and 8 bases from J, with 6 bases in between. The CDR3 covers 13 residues. Germline-derived CDR1 and CDR2 are SGHRS and YFSETQ. CDR3 DNA sequence: TGCGCCAGCAGCTTGGTGTCAGATTCACCCCTCCACTTT. This encodes CASSLVSDSPLHF.

The V gene is TRBV2, the J gene TRBJ2-1; 11 nucleotides align to TRBD2. CDR1 is SNHLY, CDR2 FYNNEI, per germline. The CDR3 runs 18 residues. The trim removed 2 bases at V and 0 bases at J, leaving 6 bases unmatched. This CDR3 reads CASSELAGGLSSYNEQFF. CDR3 coding DNA: TGTGCCAGCAGTGAACTAGCGGGGGGCCTTAGCTCCTACAATGAGCAGTTCTTC.

This chain uses TRBV10-3 with TRBJ1-2; D is unresolved. The CDR3 runs 13 residues. The germline CDR1 and CDR2 sequences are ENHRY and SYGVKD. The V and J ends lost 0 bases and 5 bases respectively, with 7 bases between them. CDR3 sequence reads: CAISESTAYGYTF. The CDR3 DNA sequence: TGTGCCATCAGTGAGTCTACAGCTTATGGCTACACCTTC.

This clone was seen a few times. The chain couples TRBV5-4 to TRBJ2-3, with D perhaps TRBD2 (5 bases). The CDR3 covers 15 residues. V lost 2 bases, J lost 1 base, and 11 bases lay in between. Looked up from germline, CDR1 is SGHNT and CDR2 is YYREEE (reference sequence). The CDR3, as DNA: TGTGCCAGCAGCTTAGATACGAGGGGCACAGATACGCAGTATTTT. Translated: CASSLDTRGTDTQYF. The whole variable domain, remainder taken from reference TRBV5-4 and TRBJ2-3, is ETGVTQSPTHLIKTRGQQVTLRCSSQSGHNTVSWYQQALGQGPQFIFQYYREEENGRGNFPPRFSGLQFPNYSSELNVNALELDDSALYLCASSLDTRGTDTQYFGPGTRLTVL.

V is TRBV7-6 and J is TRBJ2-2; D remains unclear. Germline values: CDR1 SGHVS, CDR2 FNYEAQ. This CDR3 is built from 14 residues. Trimming removed 0 bases at V and 2 bases at J, with 4 bases between. The CDR3 sequence: CASSLAPNTGELFF. The CDR3 DNA is TGTGCCAGCAGCTTAGCCCCAAACACCGGGGAGCTGTTTTTT. The full variable domain, its missing parts supplied by reference TRBV7-6 and TRBJ2-2, is GAGVSQSPRYKVTKRGQDVALRCDPISGHVSLYWYRQALGQGPEFLTYFNYEAQQDKSGLPNDRFSAERPEGSISTLTIQRTEQRDSAMYRCASSLAPNTGELFFGEGSRLTVL.

The chain recombines TRBV6-2 or TRBV6-3 with TRBJ2-7, with D possibly TRBD2 on 5 matching bases. Germline loops: CDR1 MNHEY, CDR2 SVGEGT. Trimming shortened V by 5 bases and J by 5 bases, and 19 bases separated the two germline ends. The CDR3 has 15 residues. The CDR3 reads CASSLWTGVVHEQYF. CDR3 DNA sequence: TGTGCCAGCAGTCTATGGACTGGGGTTGTTCACGAGCAGTACTTC.

The rearrangement links TRBV10-3 to TRBJ1-6, with D perhaps matching TRBD1 (6 bases). The CDR3 contains 17 residues. The V and J ends lost 4 bases and 10 bases respectively, with 23 bases between them. CDR1 ENHRY and CDR2 SYGVKD come from the germline V gene. The CDR3 sequence: CAISVLGADRTGSPLHF. The CDR3 DNA sequence: TGTGCCATCAGTGTCCTCGGAGCGGACAGAACGGGCTCACCCCTCCACTTT.

CDR3: CASSQALGGNTIYF. The DNA of the CDR3 is TGTGCCAGCAGCCAGGCTTTGGGGGGGAACACCATATATTTT. The V gene is TRBV3-1 (or the pseudogene TRBV3-2), the J gene TRBJ1-3; the D gene is possibly TRBD1 (5 bases). Germline V gives CDR1 LGHDT, CDR2 YNNKEL (reference sequence). V was shortened by 3 bases and J by 7 bases, with 13 bases between the two germline ends. The CDR3 sequence is 14 residues long.

J is TRBJ2-7 and V is TRBV6-6; D possibly corresponds to TRBD2 (5 bases). This CDR3 region has 15 residues. Germline CDR1 MNHNY, CDR2 SVGAGI (reference sequence). Trimming took 2 bases from V and 1 from J, leaving 12 bases between them. The CDR3 protein is CASSYQRTFSYEQYF. The CDR3 DNA is TGTGCCAGCAGTTACCAACGGACTTTTTCCTACGAGCAGTACTTC.

This rearrangement joins TRBV11-3 to TRBJ2-4; the D gene is possibly TRBD2 (5 bases). Trimming cost V 5 bases and J 7 bases, with 18 bases left between them. This CDR3 region has 15 residues. Germline lookup yields CDR1 SGHNT and CDR2 YENEEA. CDR3 DNA: TGTGCCAGCAGCCTTGTTGCACGGGGTGCGAACATTCAGTACTTC. This encodes CASSLVARGANIQYF.

This clone showed up just once. V usage is TRBV19 and J usage is TRBJ1-2, with D unclear. The germline V and J ends were trimmed by 8 bases and 4 bases, with 11 bases remaining between them. The CDR3 spans 12 residues. Per the germline V gene, CDR1 is LNHDA and CDR2 is SQIVND (reference sequence). The CDR3 is CASGGRAYGYTF. Here the CDR3 DNA reads TGTGCCAGTGGAGGTCGGGCCTATGGCTACACCTTC.

The CDR3 spells CASSLSGAGNTGELFF. The CDR3 nucleotides are TGTGCCAGCAGCTTGAGTGGGGCCGGGAACACCGGGGAGCTGTTTTTT. The gene calls are TRBV5-8 and TRBJ2-2; the D gene is possibly TRBD1 (5 bases). The germline V gene encodes CDR1 SGHTS and CDR2 YDEGEE. The V and J ends lost 1 base and 1 base respectively, with 11 bases between them. This CDR3 has 16 amino acids.

The V gene is TRBV10-3, the J gene TRBJ1-2, with D uncertain. This CDR3 comprises 17 residues. CDR1 is ENHRY and CDR2 is SYGVKD in the germline V gene. The germline V and J ends were trimmed by 3 bases and 4 bases, with 21 bases remaining between them. DNA of the CDR3: TGTGCCATCAGTGAAACGTATAGCGAGGGTTCCGGCTATGGCTACACCTTC. Residues: CAISETYSEGSGYGYTF.

This clone was seen only once. The chain links TRBV6-6 to TRBJ2-1; 8 bases are shared with TRBD1. Germline-derived CDR1 and CDR2 are MNHNY and SVGAGI (reference sequence). There are 13 residues in the CDR3. After removal of 6 bases from V and 6 bases from J, the junction contained 4 bases not matched to a gene. CDR3 nucleotides: TGTGCCAGCAGGGGTACAGGGGGCAATGAGCAGTTCTTC. Translated, it gives CASRGTGGNEQFF.

The chain has TRBV6-5 and TRBJ1-2; a weak D match, TRBD1 (5 bases). The CDR3 extends over 14 amino acids. Per the germline V gene, CDR1 is MNHEY and CDR2 is SVGAGI. Trimming left V 8 bases short and J 3 bases short, with 16 bases between. CDR3 protein: CASGDRGGYYGYTF. DNA of the CDR3: TGTGCCAGCGGGGATAGGGGAGGGTACTATGGCTACACCTTC.

V is TRBV2 and J is TRBJ2-3; D is perhaps TRBD2 (7 bases). The germline gives CDR1 SNHLY, CDR2 FYNNEI. Trimming removed 0 bases from V and 4 bases from J, with 17 bases in between. CDR3 size: 17 residues. The CDR3 nucleotides are TGTGCCAGCAGTGAAGCCCTGCTGGGGGGGGCAGCAGATACGCAGTATTTT. It specifies CASSEALLGGAADTQYF.

This sequence joins TRBV11-2 and TRBJ1-3; weak D call: TRBD1 (5 bases). This CDR3 has 16 amino acids. The ends were cut back, 5 bases at V and 7 bases at J, with 21 bases in the middle. CDR1 and CDR2 from the germline V gene are SGHAT and FQNNGV. CDR3 sequence: CASSPRDGGFINTIYF. CDR3 in DNA: TGTGCCAGCAGCCCCCGGGACGGGGGGTTTATCAACACCATATATTTT.

This clone was observed a single time. The chain employs TRBV30 and TRBJ1-1; a possible D gene is TRBD1 (5 bases). The ends were cut back, 2 bases at V and 3 bases at J, with 10 bases in the middle. Germline lookup yields CDR1 GTSNPN and CDR2 SVGIG (reference sequence). CDR3 length: 13 amino acids. CDR3: CAWSPGRDTEAFF. CDR3 DNA: TGTGCCTGGAGTCCAGGGAGGGACACTGAAGCTTTCTTT.

The V and J genes are TRBV5-5 and TRBJ1-5; weak D call: TRBD1 (5 bases). The germline V gene encodes CDR1 SGHKS and CDR2 YYEKEE (reference sequence). This CDR3 is built from 15 residues. V was clipped by 4 bases and J by 0 bases, with 11 bases between them. The CDR3 loop reads CASSLTEYSNQPQHF. The CDR3 coding sequence is TGTGCCAGCAGCCTGACAGAATATAGCAATCAGCCCCAGCATTTT.

The chain couples TRBV6-6 to TRBJ1-1; possible D gene TRBD1, 5 bases. CDR1 is MNHNY, CDR2 SVGAGI, per germline (reference sequence). Trimming took off 2 bases at V and 2 bases at J, with 9 bases between the two ends. This CDR3 contains 14 residues. The CDR3 nucleotides read TGTGCCAGCAGTTACGTCCAGGGTAACACTGAAGCTTTCTTT. Its translation: CASSYVQGNTEAFF.

This CDR3 is CASSPGSGLITNTGELFF. CDR3 nucleotides: TGTGCCAGCAGCCCAGGCTCGGGACTTATAACGAACACCGGGGAGCTGTTTTTT. This chain links TRBV3-1 (or the pseudogene TRBV3-2) with TRBJ2-2, with D maybe TRBD2 (6 bases). CDR3 size: 18 residues. The ends were cut back, 4 bases at V and 0 bases at J, with 18 bases in the middle. Germline V CDR1 and CDR2: LGHDT, YNNKEL (reference sequence).

The chain employs TRBV7-2 and TRBJ1-2; possible D gene TRBD1, 5 bases. The CDR3 covers 14 residues. Trimming stripped 0 bases from V and 4 bases from J, with 9 bases between. Germline CDR1 SGHTA, CDR2 FQGNSA. The CDR3 sequence: CASSLAGEGYGYTF. The CDR3 DNA reads TGTGCCAGCAGCTTAGCAGGGGAGGGCTATGGCTACACCTTC.

The rearrangement joins TRBV4-1 to TRBJ1-4; no clear D gene. The CDR3 is 15 amino acids. Per the germline V gene, CDR1 is MGHRA and CDR2 is YSYEKL. V gave up 0 bases and J gave up 1 base, with 6 bases separating them. DNA for the CDR3: TGCGCCAGCAGCCAAGATGCCGGAACTAATGAAAAACTGTTTTTT. Its protein product is CASSQDAGTNEKLFF.

The rearrangement links TRBV12-3 or TRBV12-4 to TRBJ2-2, with a possible D match to TRBD2 (7 bases). Trimming cost V 5 bases and J 6 bases, with 10 bases left between them. The CDR3 runs 13 residues. The CDR3: CASSTGRAGELFF. The DNA for the CDR3 is TGTGCCAGCAGTACAGGGAGGGCCGGGGAGCTGTTTTTT.

The V gene is TRBV2, the J gene TRBJ2-3; D uncertain. V lost 2 bases and J 6 bases, leaving 6 bases between the germline ends. The germline V gene has CDR1 SNHLY and CDR2 FYNNEI. CDR3 length: 12 residues. The CDR3 spells CASSEQVDTQYF. CDR3 nucleotides: TGTGCCAGCAGTGAACAGGTGGATACGCAGTATTTT.

In this sample, this clone turned up once. The genes are TRBV19 and TRBJ2-5, with TRBD2 matching 12 bases. The CDR3 is made up of 15 amino acids. The V gene's germline CDR1 is LNHDA and CDR2 SQIVND (reference sequence). V lost 4 bases, J lost 2 bases, and 2 bases stayed unmatched. The CDR3 reads CASSTSGGAQETQYF. As DNA, the CDR3 is TGTGCCAGTAGTACTAGCGGGGGGGCACAAGAGACCCAGTACTTC.